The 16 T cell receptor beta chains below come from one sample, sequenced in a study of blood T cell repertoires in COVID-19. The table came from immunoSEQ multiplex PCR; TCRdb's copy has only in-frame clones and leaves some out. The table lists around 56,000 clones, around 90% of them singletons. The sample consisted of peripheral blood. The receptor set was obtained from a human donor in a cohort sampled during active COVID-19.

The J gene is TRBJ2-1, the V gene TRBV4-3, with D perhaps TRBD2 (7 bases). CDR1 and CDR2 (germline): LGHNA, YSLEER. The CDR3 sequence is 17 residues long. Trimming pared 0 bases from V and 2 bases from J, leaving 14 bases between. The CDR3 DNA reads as TGCGCCAGCAGCCAAGATCTAGGGGGGGGGCCCTACAATGAGCAGTTCTTC. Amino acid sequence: CASSQDLGGGPYNEQFF.

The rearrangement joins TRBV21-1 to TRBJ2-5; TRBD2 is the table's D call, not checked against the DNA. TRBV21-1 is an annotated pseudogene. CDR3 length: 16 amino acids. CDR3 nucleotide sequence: TGTGCCAGCAGCAAAGTCACCCAGCCAGGACTAGAGACCCAGTACTTC. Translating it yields CASSKVTQPGLETQYF.

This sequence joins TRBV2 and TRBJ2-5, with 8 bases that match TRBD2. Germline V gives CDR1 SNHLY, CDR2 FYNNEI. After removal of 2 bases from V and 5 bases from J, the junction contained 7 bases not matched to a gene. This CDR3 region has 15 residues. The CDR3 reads CASSEFGGAWETQYF. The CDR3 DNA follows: TGTGCCAGCAGTGAATTCGGGGGGGCCTGGGAGACCCAGTACTTC.

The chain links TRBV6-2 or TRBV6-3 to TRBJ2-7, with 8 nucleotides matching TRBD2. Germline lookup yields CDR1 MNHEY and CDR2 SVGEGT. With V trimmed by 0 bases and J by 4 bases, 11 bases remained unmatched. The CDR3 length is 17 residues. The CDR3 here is CASSYSERGTRRYEQYF. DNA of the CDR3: TGTGCCAGCAGTTACTCGGAGAGGGGGACTAGAAGGTACGAGCAGTACTTC.

This chain's CDR3 is CASTAGGEQYF. For the CDR3, the DNA is TGTGCCAGCACCGCGGGGGGCGAGCAGTACTTC. The chain links TRBV6-5 to TRBJ2-7, with TRBD2 matching 8 bases. With 7 bases clipped from V and 6 bases from J, the junction kept 2 bases outside the gene matches. From germline, CDR1 is MNHEY and CDR2 SVGAGI. The CDR3 runs 11 residues.

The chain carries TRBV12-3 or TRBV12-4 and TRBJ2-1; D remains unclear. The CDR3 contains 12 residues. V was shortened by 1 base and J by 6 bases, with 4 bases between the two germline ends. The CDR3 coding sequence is TGTGCCAGCAGTTTAGGAGGCAATGAGCAGTTCTTC. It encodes CASSLGGNEQFF.

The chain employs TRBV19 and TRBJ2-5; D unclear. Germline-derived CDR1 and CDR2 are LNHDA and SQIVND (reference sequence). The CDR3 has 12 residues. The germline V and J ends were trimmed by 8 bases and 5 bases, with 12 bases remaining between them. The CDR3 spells CASGRSRETQYF. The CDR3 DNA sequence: TGTGCCAGTGGAAGATCGCGGGAGACCCAGTACTTC.

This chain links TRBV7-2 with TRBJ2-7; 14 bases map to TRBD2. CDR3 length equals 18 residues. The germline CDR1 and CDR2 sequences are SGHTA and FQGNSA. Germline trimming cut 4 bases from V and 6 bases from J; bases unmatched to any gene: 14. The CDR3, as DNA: TGTGCCAGCAGCTCCAGGCCGACTAGCGGGGGGGCTCGGGGCGAGCAGTACTTC. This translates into CASSSRPTSGGARGEQYF.

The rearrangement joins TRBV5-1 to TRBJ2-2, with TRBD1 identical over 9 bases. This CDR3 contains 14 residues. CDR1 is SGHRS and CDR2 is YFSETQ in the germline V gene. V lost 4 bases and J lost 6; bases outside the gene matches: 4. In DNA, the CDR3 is TGCGCCAGCAGCCAGACAGGGGGGTCCGGGGAGCTGTTTTTT. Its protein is CASSQTGGSGELFF. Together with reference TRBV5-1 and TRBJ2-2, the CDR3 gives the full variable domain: KAGVTQTPRYLIKTRGQQVTLSCSPISGHRSVSWYQQTPGQGLQFLFEYFSETQRNKGNFPGRFSGRQFSNSRSEMNVSTLELGDSALYLCASSQTGGSGELFFGEGSRLTVL.

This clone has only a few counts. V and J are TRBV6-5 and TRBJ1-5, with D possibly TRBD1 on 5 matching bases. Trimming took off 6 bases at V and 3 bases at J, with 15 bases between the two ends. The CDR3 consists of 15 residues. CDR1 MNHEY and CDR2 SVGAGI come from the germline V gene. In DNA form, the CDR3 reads TGTGCCAGCAGCTCTGACAGACTCAACAATCAGCCCCAGCATTTT. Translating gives CASSSDRLNNQPQHF.

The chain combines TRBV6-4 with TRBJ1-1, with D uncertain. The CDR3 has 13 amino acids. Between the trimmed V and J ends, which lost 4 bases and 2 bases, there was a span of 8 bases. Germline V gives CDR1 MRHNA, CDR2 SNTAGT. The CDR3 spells CASSVEFNTEAFF. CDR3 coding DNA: TGTGCCAGCAGTGTAGAATTTAACACTGAAGCTTTCTTT.

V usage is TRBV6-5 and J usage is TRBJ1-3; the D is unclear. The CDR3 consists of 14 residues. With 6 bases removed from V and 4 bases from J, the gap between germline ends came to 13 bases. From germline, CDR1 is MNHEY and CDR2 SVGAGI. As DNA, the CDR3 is TGTGCCAGCAGCCCCCGAGCCATGGGAAACACCATATATTTT. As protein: CASSPRAMGNTIYF.

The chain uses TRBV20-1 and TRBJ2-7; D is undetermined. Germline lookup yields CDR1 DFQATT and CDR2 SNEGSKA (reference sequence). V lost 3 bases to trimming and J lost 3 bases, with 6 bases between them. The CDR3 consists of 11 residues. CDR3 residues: CSASSGYEQYF. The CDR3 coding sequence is TGCAGTGCTAGTTCGGGCTACGAGCAGTACTTC.

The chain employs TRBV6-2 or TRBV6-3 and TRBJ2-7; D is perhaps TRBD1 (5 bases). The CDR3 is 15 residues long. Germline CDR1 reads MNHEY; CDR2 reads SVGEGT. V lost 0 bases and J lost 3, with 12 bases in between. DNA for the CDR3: TGTGCCAGCAGTTACTCTCAGGGTTTCGGCTACGAGCAGTACTTC. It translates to CASSYSQGFGYEQYF.

The CDR3: CASSQQGLAGGEQYF. For the CDR3, the DNA is TGTGCCAGCAGCCAACAGGGACTAGCGGGGGGCGAGCAGTACTTC. J is TRBJ2-7 and V is TRBV3-1 (or the pseudogene TRBV3-2); 15 positions match TRBD2. The junction had 2 bases not matched to a gene; V was cut back by 2 bases and J by 6 bases. The CDR3 contains 15 residues. CDR1 and CDR2 (germline): LGHDT, YNNKEL (reference sequence).

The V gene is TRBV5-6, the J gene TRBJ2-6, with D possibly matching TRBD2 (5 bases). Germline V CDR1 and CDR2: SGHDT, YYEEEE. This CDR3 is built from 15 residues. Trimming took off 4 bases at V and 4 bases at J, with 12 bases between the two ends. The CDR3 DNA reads TGTGCCAGCAGCGTCAAGGGAGCCGGGGCCAACGTCCTGACTTTC. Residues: CASSVKGAGANVLTF.